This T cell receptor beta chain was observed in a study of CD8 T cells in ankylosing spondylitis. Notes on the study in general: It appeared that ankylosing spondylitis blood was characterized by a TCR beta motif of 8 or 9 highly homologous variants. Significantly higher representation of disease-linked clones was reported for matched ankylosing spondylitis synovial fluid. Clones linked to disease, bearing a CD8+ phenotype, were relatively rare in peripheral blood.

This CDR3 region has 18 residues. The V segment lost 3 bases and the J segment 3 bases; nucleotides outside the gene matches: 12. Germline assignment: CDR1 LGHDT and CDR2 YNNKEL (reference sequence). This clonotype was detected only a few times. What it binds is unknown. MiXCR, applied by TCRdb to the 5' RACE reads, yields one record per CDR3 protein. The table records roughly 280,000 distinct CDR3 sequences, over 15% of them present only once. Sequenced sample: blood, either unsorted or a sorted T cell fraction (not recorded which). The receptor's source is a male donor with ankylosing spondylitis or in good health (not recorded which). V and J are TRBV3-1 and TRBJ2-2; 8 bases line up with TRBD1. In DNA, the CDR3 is TGTGCCAGCAGCCATGCCTCCCCCAGGGACAGGCACACCGGGGAGCTGTTTTTT. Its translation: CASSHASPRDRHTGELFF.